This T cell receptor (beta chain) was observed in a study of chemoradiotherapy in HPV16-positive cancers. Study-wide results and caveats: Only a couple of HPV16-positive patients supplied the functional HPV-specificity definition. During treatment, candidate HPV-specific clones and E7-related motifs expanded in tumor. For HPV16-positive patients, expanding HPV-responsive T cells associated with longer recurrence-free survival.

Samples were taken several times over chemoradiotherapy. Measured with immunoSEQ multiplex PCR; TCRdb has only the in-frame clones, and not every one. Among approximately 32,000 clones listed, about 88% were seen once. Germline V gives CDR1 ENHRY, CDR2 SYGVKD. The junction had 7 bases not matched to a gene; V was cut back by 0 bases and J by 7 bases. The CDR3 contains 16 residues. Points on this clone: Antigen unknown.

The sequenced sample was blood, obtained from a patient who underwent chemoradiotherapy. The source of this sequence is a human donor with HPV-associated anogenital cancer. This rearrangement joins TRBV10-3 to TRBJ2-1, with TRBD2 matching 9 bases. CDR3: CAISESGLAGWNEQFF. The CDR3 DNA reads TGTGCCATCAGTGAGTCAGGGCTAGCGGGGTGGAATGAGCAGTTCTTC.